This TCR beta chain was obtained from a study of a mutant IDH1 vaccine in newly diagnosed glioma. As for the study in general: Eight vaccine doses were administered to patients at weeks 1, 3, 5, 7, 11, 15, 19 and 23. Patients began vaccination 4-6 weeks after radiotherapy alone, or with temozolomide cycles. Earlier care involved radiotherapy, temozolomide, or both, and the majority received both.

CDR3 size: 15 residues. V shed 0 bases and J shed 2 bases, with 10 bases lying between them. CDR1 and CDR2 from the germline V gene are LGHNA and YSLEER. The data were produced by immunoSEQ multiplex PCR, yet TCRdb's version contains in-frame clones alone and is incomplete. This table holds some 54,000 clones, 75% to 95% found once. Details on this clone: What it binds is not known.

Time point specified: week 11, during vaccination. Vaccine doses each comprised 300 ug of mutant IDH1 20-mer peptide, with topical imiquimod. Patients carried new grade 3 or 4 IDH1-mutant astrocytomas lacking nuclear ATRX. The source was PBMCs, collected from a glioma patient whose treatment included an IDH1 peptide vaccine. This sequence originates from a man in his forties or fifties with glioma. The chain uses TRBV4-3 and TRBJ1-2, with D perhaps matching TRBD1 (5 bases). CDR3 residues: CASSQEPGVNYGYTF. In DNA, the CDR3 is TGCGCCAGCAGCCAAGAGCCGGGGGTGAACTATGGCTACACCTTC.